The rows below give T cell receptor beta chains drawn from one sample of a study of blood T cell repertoires in COVID-19. Clones were read by immunoSEQ multiplex PCR, and TCRdb kept only the in-frame ones, dropping some. In the table there are roughly 100,000 clones, 80% to 90% of which are singletons. What was sequenced was peripheral blood. The receptors derive from a man aged 80 or over with acute or convalescent COVID-19. Both conserved end residues are part of each CDR3. The order of the fields is J gene, CDR3 length, V gene, CDR3 protein.

j_gene: TRBJ1-1
len: 12
v_gene: TRBV14
CDR3aa: CASSQARGGAFF

j_gene: TRBJ2-7
len: 11
v_gene: TRBV20-1
CDR3aa: CSSGRGYEQYF

j_gene: TRBJ1-5
len: 15
v_gene: TRBV9
CDR3aa: CASSVSQGSNQPQHF

j_gene: TRBJ1-2
len: 13
v_gene: TRBV6-5
CDR3aa: CASKGQGAGGYTF

j_gene: TRBJ1-2
len: 12
v_gene: TRBV19
CDR3aa: CASSQGAGGYTF

j_gene: TRBJ1-2
len: 13
v_gene: TRBV18
CDR3aa: CASSPLDRSGYTF

j_gene: TRBJ1-2
len: 13
v_gene: TRBV30
CDR3aa: CAWEQRQGEGYTF

j_gene: TRBJ1-1
len: 16
v_gene: TRBV27
CDR3aa: CASSVGSTGVNTEAFF

j_gene: TRBJ2-7
len: 14
v_gene: TRBV6-6
CDR3aa: CASSLGGLVDEQYF

j_gene: TRBJ1-1
len: 17
v_gene: TRBV23-1
CDR3aa: CASSQSAGNPRNTEAFF

j_gene: TRBJ1-2
len: 14
v_gene: TRBV12-5
CDR3aa: CASGLSGVNYGYTF

j_gene: TRBJ1-4
len: 15
v_gene: TRBV6-5
CDR3aa: CASAKSFATNEKLFF

j_gene: TRBJ1-2
len: 15
v_gene: TRBV6-5
CDR3aa: CASSDSGQGRVGYTF

j_gene: TRBJ1-5
len: 18
v_gene: TRBV28
CDR3aa: CASSLAGTVLNSNQPQHF

j_gene: TRBJ1-1
len: 15
v_gene: TRBV5-1
CDR3aa: CASSSWTAMNTEAFF

j_gene: TRBJ1-1
len: 16
v_gene: TRBV5-1
CDR3aa: CASSSGQAMANTEAFF

j_gene: TRBJ2-1
len: 14
v_gene: TRBV6-5
CDR3aa: CASRIMAGAGEQFF

j_gene: TRBJ1-2
len: 13
v_gene: TRBV29-1
CDR3aa: CSVETQGGNGYTF

j_gene: TRBJ1-1
len: 14
v_gene: TRBV27
CDR3aa: CASSLAGTNTEAFF

j_gene: TRBJ2-7
len: 13
v_gene: TRBV5-1
CDR3aa: CASSVRNTYEQYF

j_gene: TRBJ1-1
len: 15
v_gene: TRBV28
CDR3aa: CASTPQGNFGTEAFF

j_gene: TRBJ2-7
len: 13
v_gene: TRBV18
CDR3aa: CASSPQGVYEQYF

j_gene: TRBJ2-1
len: 16
v_gene: TRBV7-9
CDR3aa: CASSSVAGVAYNEQFF

j_gene: TRBJ1-1
len: 14
v_gene: TRBV2
CDR3aa: CASRKEGVSTEAFF

j_gene: TRBJ1-1
len: 16
v_gene: TRBV7-2
CDR3aa: CASSLVGGTGSTEAFF

j_gene: TRBJ2-7
len: 16
v_gene: TRBV7-2
CDR3aa: CASSPRGTGGTYEQYF

j_gene: TRBJ1-2
len: 16
v_gene: TRBV10-3
CDR3aa: CAISESRQGASLGYTF